This TCR beta chain appears in the sequencing data of a study of CD8+ T cells in alopecia areata. Overall study context: Each day, treated patients took oral tofacitinib twice, at 5 to 10 mg per dose. A 6-month off-drug phase came after tofacitinib, which had lasted 6 to 18 months. Study observations and caveats: In patients, TCRs were shared less clearly than in mice, and HLA may possibly be involved.

The germline V gene has CDR1 SGHTA and CDR2 FQGNSA. The CDR3 runs 12 residues. Trimming removed 2 bases at V and 5 bases at J, with 6 bases between. Isolation of CD4+ and CD8+ T cells from PBMCs was achieved by sorting. In this sample, this clone turned up a few times. Its antigen is undetermined. RNA extraction was followed by reverse transcription into cDNA, which acted as the sequencing template. TCRdb keeps only in-frame clones here, not all; method: immunoSEQ multiplex PCR. Among 110,000 to 150,000 clones listed, approximately 50% were seen once. This TCR was sampled from a human donor with alopecia areata. The V call is TRBV7-2, the J call TRBJ2-5; unclear D gene. This specimen consisted of CD4+ T cells sorted from blood, obtained at week 0. The CDR3 reads CASSLSRETQYF. The CDR3 coding sequence is TGTGCCAGCAGCTTATCGCGGGAGACCCAGTACTTC.